The text below deals with one T cell receptor (beta chain). The germline CDR1 and CDR2 sequences are LNHDA and SQIVND (reference sequence). This CDR3 is 13 amino acids long. V lost 7 bases, J lost 11 bases, and 20 bases lay in between. The data stem from a study of cytomegalovirus exposure and HLA in healthy donors. The PCR contained 60 Vbeta and 13 Jbeta primers. Some clones are missing from TCRdb's copy, which holds only in-frame ones; the method was immunoSEQ multiplex PCR. The sample data list 130,000 to 150,000 clones. This chain joins TRBV19 and TRBJ1-1, with TRBD1 as a possible D gene (5 bases). The sample taken for sequencing was PBMCs. The TCR was taken from a middle-aged man in good health and CMV-seronegative. The CDR3 here is CASTLRGVNGAFF. CDR3 DNA sequence: TGTGCCAGTACCCTGCGGGGGGTGAATGGGGCTTTCTTT.